The clone carrying this TCR beta chain was picked up many times. TCRdb re-called the reads through MiXCR, storing one row per CDR3 protein. The table records 600,000 to 800,000 distinct CDR3 sequences, 24% of them present only once. This CDR3 has 14 amino acids. The ends lost 7 bases at V and 6 bases at J; junction bases unmatched: 7. The record originates from a study of T cell repertoires in cytomegalovirus infection. Study overall: Public signatures in TCR beta pointed to CMV infection and matching HLA type.

V gene TRBV12-3 or TRBV12-4 combines with J gene TRBJ2-1, with TRBD2 matching 9 bases. The source is a human donor in good health (CMV status not recorded). Some clones in this sample may be carry-over from other donors' samples. The sample consisted of CD8+ T cells from PBMCs. The CDR3 coding sequence is TGTGCCAGCAAAGCGGGGGGACTCCTCAATGAGCAGTTCTTC. It yields the protein CASKAGGLLNEQFF.